The source of this T cell receptor beta chain is a study of vaccination effects on CD4 cells after COVID-19. Concerning this clone: Its specificity is not known.

Sequencing was performed with immunoSEQ multiplex PCR; in TCRdb, only in-frame clones are kept and a portion is missing. This sample has more than 15,000 clones, with 76% found just once. V was clipped by 3 bases and J by 0 bases, with 6 bases between them. The CDR3 contains 14 residues. CDR1 and CDR2 (germline): SGHTA, FQGNSA. Sequencing was preceded by expansion of antigen-specific CD4+ T cells with viral peptide pools in the ViraFEST assay. Culture proceeded for under twelve days, and CD4+ T cells were then isolated. The person had PCR-confirmed SARS-CoV-2 infection between March and December 2020. All study participants received two doses of BNT162b2 or mRNA-1273 vaccine.

The sequence came from a human donor who had a prior SARS-CoV-2 infection. This material consisted of CD4+ T cells from PBMCs cultured with SARS-CoV-2 spike peptides, taken after COVID-19 vaccination. The gene calls are TRBV7-2 and TRBJ2-1; D is perhaps TRBD2 (5 bases). CDR3 loop: CASSFDYSYNEQFF. As DNA, the CDR3 is TGTGCCAGCAGCTTCGACTACTCCTACAATGAGCAGTTCTTC.